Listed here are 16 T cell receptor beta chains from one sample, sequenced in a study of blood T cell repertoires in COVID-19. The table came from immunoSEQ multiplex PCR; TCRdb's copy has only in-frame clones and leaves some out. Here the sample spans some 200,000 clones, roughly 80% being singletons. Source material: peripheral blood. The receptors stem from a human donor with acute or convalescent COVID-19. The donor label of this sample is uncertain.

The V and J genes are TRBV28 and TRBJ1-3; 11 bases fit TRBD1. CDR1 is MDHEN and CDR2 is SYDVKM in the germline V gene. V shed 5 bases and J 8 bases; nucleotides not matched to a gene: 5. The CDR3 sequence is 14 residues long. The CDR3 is CASSRDRGGDTIYF. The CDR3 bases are TGTGCCAGCAGTCGGGACAGGGGGGGGGACACCATATATTTT.

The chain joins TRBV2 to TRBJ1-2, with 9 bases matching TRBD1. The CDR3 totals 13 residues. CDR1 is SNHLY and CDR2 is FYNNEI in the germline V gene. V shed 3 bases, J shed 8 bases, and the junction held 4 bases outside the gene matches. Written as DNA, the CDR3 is TGTGCCAGCAGTGATGGACAGGGGCGAGGCTACACCTTC. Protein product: CASSDGQGRGYTF.

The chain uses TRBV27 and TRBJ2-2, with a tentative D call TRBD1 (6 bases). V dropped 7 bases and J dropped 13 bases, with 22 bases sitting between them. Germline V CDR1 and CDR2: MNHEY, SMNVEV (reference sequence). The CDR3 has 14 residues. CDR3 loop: CASTQQGHTSRLFF. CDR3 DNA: TGTGCCAGCACCCAGCAGGGACACACAAGTCGGCTGTTTTTT.

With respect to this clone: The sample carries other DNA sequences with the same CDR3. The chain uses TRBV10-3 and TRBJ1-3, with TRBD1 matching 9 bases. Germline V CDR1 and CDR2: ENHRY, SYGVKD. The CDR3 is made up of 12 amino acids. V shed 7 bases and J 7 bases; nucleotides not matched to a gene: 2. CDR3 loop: CAINGQGNTIYF. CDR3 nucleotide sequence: TGTGCCATCAATGGACAGGGGAACACCATATATTTT.

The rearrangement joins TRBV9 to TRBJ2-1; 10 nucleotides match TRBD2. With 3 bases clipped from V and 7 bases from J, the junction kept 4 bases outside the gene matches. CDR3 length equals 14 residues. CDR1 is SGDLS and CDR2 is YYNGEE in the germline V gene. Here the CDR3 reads CASSAGLAANEQFF. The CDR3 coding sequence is TGTGCCAGCAGCGCCGGACTAGCGGCAAATGAGCAGTTCTTC.

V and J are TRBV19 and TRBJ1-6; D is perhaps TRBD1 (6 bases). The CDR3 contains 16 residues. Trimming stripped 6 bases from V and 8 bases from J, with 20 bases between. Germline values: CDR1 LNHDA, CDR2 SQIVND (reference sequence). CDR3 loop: CASSTGKSMRDSPLHF. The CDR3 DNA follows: TGTGCCAGTAGCACAGGGAAGTCTATGAGGGATTCACCCCTCCACTTT.

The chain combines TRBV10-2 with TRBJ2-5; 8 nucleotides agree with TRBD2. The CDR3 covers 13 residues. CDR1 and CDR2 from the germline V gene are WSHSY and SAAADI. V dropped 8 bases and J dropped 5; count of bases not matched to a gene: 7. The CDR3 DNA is TGCGCCAGCGAACCGGGAGGGGCGGAGACCCAGTACTTC. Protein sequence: CASEPGGAETQYF.

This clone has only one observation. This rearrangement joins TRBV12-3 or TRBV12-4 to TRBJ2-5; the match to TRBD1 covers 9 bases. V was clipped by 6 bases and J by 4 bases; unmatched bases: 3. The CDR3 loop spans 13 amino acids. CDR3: CASSRGQGETQYF. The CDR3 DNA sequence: TGTGCCAGCAGCCGGGGACAGGGAGAGACCCAGTACTTC.

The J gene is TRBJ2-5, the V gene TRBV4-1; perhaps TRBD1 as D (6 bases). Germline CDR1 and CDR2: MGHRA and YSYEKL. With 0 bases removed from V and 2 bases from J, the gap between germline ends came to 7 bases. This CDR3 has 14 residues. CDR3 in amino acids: CASSQETGQETQYF. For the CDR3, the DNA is TGCGCCAGCAGCCAAGAGACAGGACAAGAGACCCAGTACTTC.

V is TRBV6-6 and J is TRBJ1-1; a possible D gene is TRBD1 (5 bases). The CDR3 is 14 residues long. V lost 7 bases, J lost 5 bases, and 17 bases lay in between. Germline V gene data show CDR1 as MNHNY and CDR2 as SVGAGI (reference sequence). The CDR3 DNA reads TGTGCCAGCATCGCAGGGAGGGCGGGAACTGAAGCTTTCTTT. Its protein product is CASIAGRAGTEAFF.

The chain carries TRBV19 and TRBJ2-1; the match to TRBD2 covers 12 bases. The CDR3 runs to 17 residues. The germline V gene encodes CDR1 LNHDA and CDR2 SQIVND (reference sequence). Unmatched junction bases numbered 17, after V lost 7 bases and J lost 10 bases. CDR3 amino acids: CASTRKSRLAGVGEQFF. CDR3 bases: TGTGCCAGTACCCGAAAATCTAGACTAGCGGGAGTAGGGGAGCAGTTCTTC.

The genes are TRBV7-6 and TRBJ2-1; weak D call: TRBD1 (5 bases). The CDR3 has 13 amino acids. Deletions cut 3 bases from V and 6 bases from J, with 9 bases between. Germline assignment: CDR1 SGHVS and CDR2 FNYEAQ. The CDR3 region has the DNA TGTGCCAGCAGCTTCAACCAGGGCAATGAGCAGTTCTTC. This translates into CASSFNQGNEQFF.

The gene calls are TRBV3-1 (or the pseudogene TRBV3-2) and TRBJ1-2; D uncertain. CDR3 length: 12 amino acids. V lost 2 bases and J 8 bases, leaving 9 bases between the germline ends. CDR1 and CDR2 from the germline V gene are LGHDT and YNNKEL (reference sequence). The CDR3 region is CASSQRPGGYTF. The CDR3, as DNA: TGTGCCAGCAGCCAAAGACCAGGAGGCTACACCTTC.

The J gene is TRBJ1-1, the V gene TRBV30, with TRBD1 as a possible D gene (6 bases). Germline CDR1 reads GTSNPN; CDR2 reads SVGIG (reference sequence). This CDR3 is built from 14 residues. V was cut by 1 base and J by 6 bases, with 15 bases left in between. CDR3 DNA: TGTGCCTGGAGTGCCGGACAGTCTTCCGCTGAAGCTTTCTTT. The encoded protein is CAWSAGQSSAEAFF. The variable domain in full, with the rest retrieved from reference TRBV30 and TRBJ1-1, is SQTIHQWPATLVQPVGSPLSLECTVEGTSNPNLYWYRQAAGRGLQLLFYSVGIGQISSEVPQNLSASRPQDRQFILSSKKLLLSDSGFYLCAWSAGQSSAEAFFGQGTRLTVV.

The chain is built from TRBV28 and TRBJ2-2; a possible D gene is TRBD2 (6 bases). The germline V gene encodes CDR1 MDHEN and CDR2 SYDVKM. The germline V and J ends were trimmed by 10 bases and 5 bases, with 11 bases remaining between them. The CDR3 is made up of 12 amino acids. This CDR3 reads CATRRGTGELFF. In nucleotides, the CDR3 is TGTGCCACCCGACGGGGGACCGGGGAGCTGTTTTTT. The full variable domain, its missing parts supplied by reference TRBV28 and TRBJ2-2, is DVKVTQSSRYLVKRTGEKVFLECVQDMDHENMFWYRQDPGLGLRLIYFSYDVKMKEKGDIPEGYSVSREKKERFSLILESASTNQTSMYLCATRRGTGELFFGEGSRLTVL.

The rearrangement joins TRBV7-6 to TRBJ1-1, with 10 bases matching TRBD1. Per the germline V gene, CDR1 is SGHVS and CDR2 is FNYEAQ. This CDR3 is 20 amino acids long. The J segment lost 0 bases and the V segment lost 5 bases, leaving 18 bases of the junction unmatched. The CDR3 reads CASSPSTPGQGPHLNTEAFF. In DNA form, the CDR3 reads TGTGCCAGCAGCCCTAGTACTCCGGGACAGGGGCCTCACCTGAACACTGAAGCTTTCTTT.